The 5 T cell receptor beta chains presented below share a single source sample, sequenced in a study of Tregs in tolerant kidney transplant recipients. Libraries were prepared by immunoSEQ multiplex PCR; TCRdb keeps only in-frame clonotypes and omits some of them. The sample carries roughly 69,000 clones, less than 90% recorded once. Sequenced material: CD4+ T cells from blood, taken before the transplant. All receptors come from a human donor who received a combined kidney and bone marrow transplant.

V and J are TRBV30 and TRBJ2-7; no clear D. Germline loops: CDR1 GTSNPN, CDR2 SVGIG (reference sequence). V shed 3 bases and J shed 3 bases, with 15 bases lying between them. This CDR3 region has 14 residues. The CDR3 spells CAWRGGSAYYEQYF. Written as DNA, the CDR3 is TGTGCCTGGAGAGGCGGCAGCGCCTACTACGAGCAGTACTTC.

The chain links TRBV5-1 to TRBJ2-7; D ambiguous. Germline CDR1 reads SGHRS; CDR2 reads YFSETQ. The CDR3 contains 12 residues. V shed 2 bases and J shed 1 base, with 4 bases lying between them. CDR3 loop: CASSLASYEQYF. CDR3 nucleotides: TGCGCCAGCAGCTTAGCATCCTACGAGCAGTACTTC.

This clone was seen a single time. The chain employs TRBV28 and TRBJ2-7; no clear D. The length of the CDR3 is 11 residues. The V and J ends lost 5 bases and 4 bases respectively, with 6 bases between them. Germline CDR1 MDHEN, CDR2 SYDVKM. DNA of the CDR3: TGTGCCAGCAGTCGTTTTTACGAGCAGTACTTC. As protein: CASSRFYEQYF.

The chain joins TRBV10-1 to TRBJ1-1; the match to TRBD1 covers 7 bases. After removal of 6 bases from V and 0 bases from J, the junction contained 7 bases not matched to a gene. The CDR3 is made up of 15 amino acids. Germline CDR1 is WNHNN and CDR2 is SYGVQD (reference sequence). CDR3 sequence (DNA): TGCGCCAGCAGCAGGGGACAGACTATGAACACTGAAGCTTTCTTT. It codes for CASSRGQTMNTEAFF.

Written as DNA, the CDR3 is TGTGCCAGCAGCTTTGGGACAGGGGCAAATCAGCCCCAGCATTTT. Amino acids: CASSFGTGANQPQHF. The genes are TRBV5-5 and TRBJ1-5; 10 nucleotides line up with TRBD1. Germline trimming cut 2 bases from V and 4 bases from J; bases unmatched to any gene: 3. CDR1 and CDR2 from the germline V gene are SGHKS and YYEKEE (reference sequence). The length of the CDR3 is 15 residues. The full variable domain, in which reference TRBV5-5 and TRBJ1-5 provide the parts outside the CDR3, is DAGVTQSPTHLIKTRGQQVTLRCSPISGHKSVSWYQQVLGQGPQFIFQYYEKEERGRGNFPDRFSARQFPNYSSELNVNALLLGDSALYLCASSFGTGANQPQHFGDGTRLSIL.